These 2 T cell receptor beta chains originate from one sample sequenced in a study of PD-1 blockade in classical Hodgkin lymphoma. Time point here: newly diagnosed, previously untreated cHL patient sample. Here immunoSEQ multiplex PCR was the method, and the copy in TCRdb shows in-frame clones only, minus some. The profile shows 15,000 or so clones, about 83% of them singletons. The sample taken for sequencing was peripheral blood mononuclear cells (PBMCs). The receptors derive from a human donor with classical Hodgkin lymphoma.

This chain links TRBV6-4 with TRBJ2-2; no reliable D call. This CDR3 has 13 residues. The V and J ends lost 0 bases and 6 bases respectively, with 5 bases between them. Germline values: CDR1 MRHNA, CDR2 SNTAGT. The CDR3 here is CASSDSIPGELFF. CDR3 DNA sequence: TGTGCCAGCAGTGACTCAATTCCCGGGGAGCTGTTTTTT.

The chain employs TRBV6-4 and TRBJ2-3, with 7 bases identical to TRBD2. Germline CDR1 MRHNA, CDR2 SNTAGT. The CDR3 runs 16 residues. The junction had 11 bases not matched to a gene; V was cut back by 3 bases and J by 5 bases. The chain's CDR3 is CASSEGGGSGGDTQYF. CDR3 nucleotide sequence: TGTGCCAGCAGTGAAGGCGGGGGTTCAGGTGGAGATACGCAGTATTTT.